This T cell receptor beta chain was captured in a study of blood T cell repertoires in COVID-19. The overall study: PBMCs, B-cell-depleted T cells, or T cells were the source of the cDNA or gDNA that made up the material.

Seattle's cohort entered during active infection and was followed longitudinally. V was trimmed by 5 bases and J by 1 base, leaving 11 bases between them. Germline CDR1 reads LNHDA; CDR2 reads SQIVND (reference sequence). This CDR3 spans 14 amino acids. TCRdb keeps only in-frame clones here, not all; method: immunoSEQ multiplex PCR. Of 75,000 to 95,000 clones in the sample, about 73% were seen once. The sample taken for sequencing was peripheral blood. This sequence was found in a man in his sixties with COVID-19, enrolled during active disease. This chain uses TRBV19 with TRBJ1-1; the D gene is possibly TRBD1 (6 bases). Here the CDR3 DNA reads TGTGCCAGTAGTGGAAGGACAGCGAACACTGAAGCTTTCTTT. Translating gives CASSGRTANTEAFF.